This paragraph reports one T cell receptor beta chain. This sample is drawn from a study of blood T cell repertoires in COVID-19. Overall study context: Sites across the United States, Italy and Spain contributed samples from acute and convalescent COVID-19. PBMCs, B-cell-depleted T cells, or T cells were the source of the cDNA or gDNA that made up the material.

Original methodology: Amplified reference gene primers provided the basis for estimating nucleated cell counts. Using immunoSEQ multiplex PCR, the repertoire was profiled, and TCRdb retains in-frame clones only, with some absent. V and J calls and clone size are those listed in that table; D and trimming were worked out from the DNA. The sample has over 200,000 clones; roughly 87% are singletons. The CDR3 is 12 amino acids. The germline gives CDR1 SQVTM, CDR2 ANQGSEA. J gave up 3 bases and V 6 bases, and 5 bases lay outside the gene matches. The receptor was isolated from a middle-aged man with active or convalescent COVID-19. This chain uses TRBV29-1 with TRBJ2-7; 7 bases fit TRBD1. The sample was peripheral blood. CDR3 bases: TGCAGCGTCATCACAGGGGACTACGAGCAGTACTTC. Protein sequence: CSVITGDYEQYF.